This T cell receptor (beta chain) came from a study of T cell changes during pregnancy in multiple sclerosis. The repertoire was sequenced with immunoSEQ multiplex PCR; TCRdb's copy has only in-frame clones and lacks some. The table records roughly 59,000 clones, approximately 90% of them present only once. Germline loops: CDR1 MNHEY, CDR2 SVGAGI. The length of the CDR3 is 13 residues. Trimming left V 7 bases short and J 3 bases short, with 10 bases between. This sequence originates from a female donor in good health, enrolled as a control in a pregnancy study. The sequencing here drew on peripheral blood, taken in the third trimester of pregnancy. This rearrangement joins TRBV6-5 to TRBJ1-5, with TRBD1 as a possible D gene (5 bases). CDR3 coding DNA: TGTGCCAGCACTAAGGGGCTCAATCAGCCCCAGCATTTT. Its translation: CASTKGLNQPQHF.